The 9 T cell receptor beta chains listed next were all sequenced from one sample in a study of cytomegalovirus exposure and HLA in healthy donors. The PCR employed 60 Vbeta primers together with 13 Jbeta primers. The method was immunoSEQ multiplex PCR; TCRdb's version includes in-frame clones alone and lacks a portion of them. The profile shows 89,000 or so clones, around 77% of them singletons. Specimen: PBMCs. All receptors come from a boy younger than 18 in good health and CMV-seronegative.

The CDR3 loop reads CASSLVGSRLFF. CDR3 nucleotide sequence: TGTGCCAGCAGCTTGGTTGGCAGCAGGCTGTTTTTT. The chain uses TRBV5-6 and TRBJ1-4, with D unclear. V was trimmed by 0 bases and J by 14 bases, leaving 11 bases between them. Germline lookup yields CDR1 SGHDT and CDR2 YYEEEE. CDR3 length: 12 residues.

Here the CDR3 DNA reads TGTGCCAGCAGCAAAATCAGATTCTCCTACGAGCAGTACTTC. Amino acids: CASSKIRFSYEQYF. The gene calls are TRBV21-1 and TRBJ2-7; the table's TRBD1 call for D was not verified on the DNA. TRBV21-1 corresponds to a pseudogene. The CDR3 spans 14 residues.

The gene calls are TRBV4-1 and TRBJ2-6; D is unresolved. The CDR3 has 18 residues. Trimming removed 4 bases at V and 0 bases at J, with 16 bases between. Germline V lookup: CDR1 MGHRA, CDR2 YSYEKL. CDR3 nucleotides: TGCGCCAGCAGCCTCCTTTTTCCGCCGAGCTCTGGGGCCAACGTCCTGACTTTC. The encoded protein is CASSLLFPPSSGANVLTF.

The V gene is TRBV4-3, the J gene TRBJ2-1, with 7 positions matching TRBD1. The CDR3 is 18 residues long. V shed 3 bases and J 3 bases; nucleotides not matched to a gene: 14. Germline CDR1 is LGHNA and CDR2 is YSLEER. The CDR3 region has the DNA TGCGCCAGCAGCCACTCTTCGACAGGGCTCTCTAACTACAATGAGCAGTTCTTC. Its protein product is CASSHSSTGLSNYNEQFF.

V is TRBV6-5 and J is TRBJ2-1, with a weak D call TRBD1 (5 bases). This CDR3 is 15 amino acids long. Germline CDR1 MNHEY, CDR2 SVGAGI. V was cut by 5 bases and J by 0 bases, with 11 bases left in between. CDR3 DNA sequence: TGTGCCAGCAGTCTAGGGGCCAACTCCTACAATGAGCAGTTCTTC. It yields the protein CASSLGANSYNEQFF.

The rearrangement joins TRBV7-9 to TRBJ2-2; no firm D call. The germline gives CDR1 SEHNR, CDR2 FQNEAQ (reference sequence). This CDR3 spans 14 amino acids. V dropped 1 base and J dropped 7 bases, with 10 bases sitting between them. The CDR3 reads CASSLGEFGGELFF. The DNA of the CDR3 is TGTGCCAGCAGCTTAGGAGAGTTCGGCGGGGAGCTGTTTTTT.

This clone came up a few times. The rearrangement links TRBV7-2 to TRBJ2-7; 7 bases map to TRBD1. The germline gives CDR1 SGHTA, CDR2 FQGNSA. CDR3 length: 12 amino acids. V lost 1 base and J lost 10; bases outside the gene matches: 4. The DNA for the CDR3 is TGTGCCAGCAGCTTAGAGGCAGGGGGTCAGTACTTC. Translation: CASSLEAGGQYF.

The genes are TRBV6-6 and TRBJ1-1, with 7 bases that match TRBD1. The trim removed 6 bases at V and 3 bases at J, leaving 7 bases unmatched. This CDR3 contains 14 residues. Germline CDR1 reads MNHNY; CDR2 reads SVGAGI (reference sequence). The CDR3 loop reads CASSYRGSDTEAFF. The CDR3 DNA is TGTGCCAGCAGCTACAGGGGCTCAGACACTGAAGCTTTCTTT.

The chain links TRBV15 to TRBJ1-4; D possibly corresponds to TRBD1 (5 bases). The V gene lost 3 bases and the J gene lost 5 bases, with 13 bases spanning the gap. CDR1 LNHNV and CDR2 YYDKDF come from the germline V gene (reference sequence). The CDR3 loop spans 15 amino acids. The CDR3 protein is CATSSGHSFNEKLFF. CDR3 nucleotide sequence: TGTGCCACCAGCAGCGGACACAGCTTCAATGAAAAACTGTTTTTT.